This record covers a single T cell receptor beta chain. This sample is part of a study of blood T cell repertoires in COVID-19. Overall study context: From T cells, B-cell-depleted T cells, or PBMCs came the material, which was cDNA or gDNA.

Here immunoSEQ multiplex PCR was the method, and the copy in TCRdb shows in-frame clones only, minus some. The table has some 42,000 clones, about nine tenths seen once; the top ten hold approximately 0.37%. The CDR3 has 18 residues. Germline V gives CDR1 SGHDT, CDR2 YYEEEE. V was pared by 0 bases and J by 2 bases, with 17 bases between. The sample was peripheral blood. The genes are TRBV5-6 and TRBJ1-4, with unresolved D. This receptor was identified in a human donor in a cohort sampled during active COVID-19. CDR3 protein: CASSLGTVASRTNEKLFF. CDR3 nucleotides: TGTGCCAGCAGCTTGGGTACTGTCGCCTCACGGACTAATGAAAAACTGTTTTTT. Combining the CDR3 with reference TRBV5-6 and TRBJ1-4 gives the whole variable domain DAGVTQSPTHLIKTRGQQVTLRCSPKSGHDTVSWYQQALGQGPQFIFQYYEEEERQRGNFPDRFSGHQFPNYSSELNVNALLLGDSALYLCASSLGTVASRTNEKLFFGSGTQLSVL.